A single T cell receptor (beta chain) is shown here with its context. Using immunoSEQ multiplex PCR, the repertoire was profiled, and TCRdb retains in-frame clones only, with some absent. Here the sample spans approximately 110,000 clones, 80% to 95% being singletons. The data originate from a study of T cell changes during pregnancy in multiple sclerosis. This specimen consisted of peripheral blood, obtained after pregnancy. The clonotype originates from a female donor with multiple sclerosis, enrolled in a pregnancy study.

The CDR3 is CASSEGGLRAKNIQYF. The CDR3 DNA reads TGTGCCAGCAGTGAAGGAGGGCTTAGAGCCAAAAACATTCAGTACTTC. This chain uses TRBV2 with TRBJ2-4, with D maybe TRBD2 (5 bases). Germline lookup yields CDR1 SNHLY and CDR2 FYNNEI. CDR3 length equals 16 residues. V was trimmed by 1 base and J by 0 bases, leaving 10 bases between them.